This is a list of T cell receptor beta chains from one sample in a study of identical twins. Each CDR3 protein gets one entry after TCRdb re-called the 5' RACE reads with MiXCR. The table includes 500,000 to 650,000 distinct CDR3 sequences, around 7.4% detected once. The same data also contributed to another study, on yellow fever vaccine responses in identical twins.

Sequences were obtained from PBMCs. These receptors originate from a woman aged 18-29 years in good health. CDR3s include the opening cysteine and the closing phenylalanine or tryptophan. A D gene is named only where the DNA matches it firmly. Clone size is not always given. Where it is, it says once, few, many or a class for expanded clones.

j_gene	abundance	v_gene	d_gene	len	CDR3aa	CDR3nt
TRBJ2-2	many	TRBV6-1	-	13	CASSEVAPGELFF	TGTGCCAGCAGTGAAGTAGCGCCCGGGGAGCTGTTTTTT
TRBJ1-1	many	TRBV12-3/TRBV12-4	-	14	CASSTVWAGTEAFF	TGTGCCAGCTCCACAGTCTGGGCGGGTACTGAAGCTTTCTTT
TRBJ1-1	many	TRBV25-1	-	14	CASSLTAMNTEAFF	TGTGCCAGCAGCTTGACGGCAATGAACACTGAAGCTTTCTTT
TRBJ2-5	few	TRBV28	TRBD2	15	CASNPRGDLKETQYF	TGTGCCAGCAACCCCCGGGGGGACCTTAAAGAGACCCAGTACTTC
TRBJ2-3	-	TRBV5-1	-	14	CASSTTNTPDTQYF	TGCGCCAGCAGCACTACCAACACGCCCGATACGCAGTATTTT
TRBJ1-1	few	TRBV20-1	-	14	CSARPQTGLGEAFF	TGCAGTGCTAGACCTCAGACAGGCCTTGGAGAAGCTTTCTTT
TRBJ2-2	many	TRBV3-1	TRBD2	20	CASSPNERTSGGTNTGELFF	TGTGCCAGCAGCCCCAACGAACGGACTAGCGGGGGGACGAACACCGGGGAGCTGTTTTTT
TRBJ2-1	many	TRBV11-2	-	15	CASKSGWGANNEQFF	TGTGCCAGCAAAAGCGGGTGGGGGGCTAACAATGAGCAGTTCTTC
TRBJ2-2	many	TRBV7-8	-	16	CANSPWEAGITGELFF	TGTGCCAACTCCCCTTGGGAGGCTGGGATCACCGGGGAGCTGTTTTTT
TRBJ1-2	few	TRBV28	-	12	CASSTLGGGYTF	TGTGCCAGCAGTACCCTAGGTGGGGGCTACACCTTC
TRBJ2-3	-	TRBV27	-	16	CASSLGWQGGVNTQYF	TGTGCCAGCAGTTTAGGTTGGCAGGGGGGGGTAAATACGCAGTATTTT
TRBJ2-5	few	TRBV29-1	-	15	CSADDGVVYQETQYF	TGCAGCGCGGACGACGGGGTTGTTTACCAAGAGACCCAGTACTTC
TRBJ2-1	-	TRBV5-1	-	16	CASSPGSIGPRDEQFF	TGCGCCAGCAGCCCAGGGAGTATTGGCCCTCGGGATGAGCAGTTCTTC
TRBJ2-1	-	TRBV12-3/TRBV12-4	TRBD2	18	CAAHSGRSGIEVRNEQFF	TGTGCCGCCCACTCGGGAAGGAGCGGGATCGAGGTGCGCAATGAGCAGTTCTTC
TRBJ1-1	many	TRBV5-5	-	16	CASSLMPRGMNTEAFF	TGTGCCAGCAGCTTGATGCCAAGGGGTATGAACACTGAAGCTTTCTTT
TRBJ2-3	-	TRBV7-9	TRBD2	16	CASSFNAGESTDTQYF	TGTGCCAGCAGCTTCAATGCGGGAGAAAGCACAGATACGCAGTATTTT
TRBJ1-5	many	TRBV5-6	-	16	CASSLDGGFGNQPQHF	TGTGCCAGCAGCTTGGATGGAGGGTTCGGCAATCAGCCCCAGCATTTT
TRBJ1-1	few	TRBV21-1	-	14	CASMAWAMNTEAFF	TGTGCCAGCATGGCTTGGGCTATGAACACTGAAGCTTTCTTT
TRBJ2-7	-	TRBV20-1	-	14	CSARDLDGTYEQYF	TGCAGTGCTAGAGATTTGGACGGCACCTACGAGCAGTACTTC
TRBJ2-3	many	TRBV19	-	17	CASSSPDYLNPTDTQYF	TGTGCCAGTAGCTCACCGGACTACCTAAACCCCACAGATACGCAGTATTTT
TRBJ2-5	few	TRBV20-1	TRBD2	16	CSAAGLAGAKGETQYF	TGCAGTGCCGCTGGACTAGCGGGGGCGAAGGGGGAGACCCAGTACTTC
TRBJ2-1	-	TRBV11-2	TRBD2	18	CASSPRGLAGGVGNEQFF	TGTGCCAGCAGCCCTCGAGGACTAGCGGGAGGAGTTGGCAATGAGCAGTTCTTC
TRBJ2-5	-	TRBV6-5	TRBD1	14	CASSYVGTEETQYF	TGTGCCAGCAGTTACGTAGGGACAGAAGAGACCCAGTACTTC
TRBJ1-1	-	TRBV6-6	-	12	CASSYSGSEAFF	TGTGCCAGCAGTTACTCTGGTAGTGAAGCTTTCTTT
TRBJ2-2	few	TRBV5-6	-	16	CASSFYEKLVTGELFF	TGTGCCAGCAGCTTTTACGAAAAACTGGTCACCGGGGAGCTGTTTTTT
TRBJ1-4	many	TRBV20-1	-	14	CSARSPVGGEKLFF	TGCAGTGCTAGATCTCCGGTGGGAGGTGAAAAACTGTTTTTT
TRBJ2-3	few	TRBV7-9	-	16	CASSKAKSPNTDTQYF	TGTGCCAGCAGCAAGGCGAAGTCTCCGAACACAGATACGCAGTATTTT
TRBJ2-1	many	TRBV29-1	TRBD2	17	CSVGSLAGEPLYNEQFF	TGCAGCGTTGGTTCGCTAGCGGGAGAGCCGTTATACAATGAGCAGTTCTTC
TRBJ2-7	-	TRBV25-1	-	11	CASSGWYEQYF	TGTGCCAGCAGTGGGTGGTACGAGCAGTACTTC
TRBJ2-1	-	TRBV29-1	TRBD2	15	CSVGGLAGPYNEQFF	TGCAGCGTGGGCGGACTAGCGGGACCCTACAATGAGCAGTTCTTC
TRBJ1-1	many	TRBV28	TRBD1	15	CASSSQGAPNTEAFF	TGTGCCAGCAGTTCACAGGGGGCCCCGAACACTGAAGCTTTCTTT
TRBJ2-3	many	TRBV4-1	TRBD1	18	CASSQDGLVTGGTDTQYF	TGCGCCAGCAGCCAAGATGGTCTCGTAACAGGGGGCACAGATACGCAGTATTTT
TRBJ2-3	few	TRBV28	-	16	CASSPHDGDSTDTQYF	TGTGCCAGCAGTCCCCACGATGGGGATTCCACAGATACGCAGTATTTT
TRBJ2-1	-	TRBV3-1	-	17	CASSQVASEGLYNEQFF	TGTGCCAGCAGCCAAGTTGCCAGCGAAGGATTATACAATGAGCAGTTCTTC
TRBJ1-4	many	TRBV5-1	-	14	CASSPSGGNEKLFF	TGCGCCAGCAGCCCTTCGGGGGGAAATGAAAAACTGTTTTTT
TRBJ2-2	many	TRBV7-2	TRBD2	17	CASSLSGLAGVNGELFF	TGTGCCAGCAGCCTTTCGGGACTAGCGGGAGTTAACGGGGAGCTGTTTTTT
TRBJ2-2	-	TRBV7-6	-	19	CASSSRASVGGGNTGELFF	TGTGCCAGCAGCTCTCGAGCCTCCGTAGGGGGGGGGAACACCGGGGAGCTGTTTTTT
TRBJ2-1	few	TRBV29-1	TRBD2	14	CSVEGLETYNEQFF	TGCAGCGTCGAGGGACTAGAGACCTACAATGAGCAGTTCTTC
TRBJ2-3	-	TRBV11-2	TRBD2	16	CASSLVVAGATDTQYF	TGTGCCAGCAGCTTAGTGGTAGCGGGGGCCACAGATACGCAGTATTTT
TRBJ1-1	many	TRBV5-1	-	15	CASSLGAGKNTEAFF	TGCGCCAGCAGCTTGGGGGCAGGAAAGAACACTGAAGCTTTCTTT
TRBJ2-5	few	TRBV7-9	-	13	CASSLAEGWAQYF	TGTGCCAGCAGCTTAGCGGAAGGGTGGGCCCAGTACTTC
TRBJ1-1	-	TRBV7-8	-	14	CASSLDSRPVGAFF	TGTGCCAGCAGCTTAGACTCCCGCCCTGTTGGGGCTTTCTTT
TRBJ1-5	many	TRBV18	-	14	CASSPLQGYQPQHF	TGTGCCAGCTCACCATTACAGGGATATCAGCCCCAGCATTTT